In this sample, the clone carrying this TCR beta chain turned up many times. Antigen: not known. A single record per CDR3 protein comes from TCRdb applying MiXCR to the reads. Among roughly 250,000 distinct CDR3 sequences listed, 9% to 15% were seen once. This record belongs to a study of T cell repertoires in cytomegalovirus infection. Overall study: The public TCR beta signatures pointed to both CMV infection and matching HLA type.

The V gene's germline CDR1 is SGHTA and CDR2 FQGNSA. The CDR3 is 12 amino acids. Trimming stripped 5 bases from V and 2 bases from J, with 6 bases between. Points from the study as a whole: Dominating the ex vivo response were TCR beta clonotypes that were CMV-specific and HLA-C-restricted.

This rearrangement joins TRBV7-2 to TRBJ2-5; no definite D call. This receptor was taken from a human donor in good health (CMV status not recorded). Some clones in this sample may be carry-over from other donors' samples. The material sequenced was PBMCs. The CDR3 DNA follows: TGTGCCAGCAGCCGACCACAAGAGACCCAGTACTTC. This encodes CASSRPQETQYF. Drawing the rest from reference TRBV7-2 and TRBJ2-5, the complete variable domain is GAGVSQSPSNKVTEKGKDVELRCDPISGHTALYWYRQSLGQGLEFLIYFQGNSAPDKSGLPSDRFSAERTGGSVSTLTIQRTQQEDSAVYLCASSRPQETQYFGPGTRLLVL.